The 9 T cell receptor beta chains listed next were all sequenced from one sample in a study of T cells in Graves' hyperthyroidism and ophthalmopathy. RNA transcripts provided the source from which TCR beta CDR3 regions were amplified. First-round RT-PCR of the TCR CDR3 relied on the HTBI primer set. Using its own MiXCR run on the multiplex PCR reads, TCRdb lists one record per CDR3 protein. The table lists around 190,000 distinct CDR3 sequences, less than 20% of them singletons. Material: blood. These receptors all stem from a woman aged 45-59 years with Graves' hyperthyroidism.

Many counts were recorded for this clonotype. V usage is TRBV28 and J usage is TRBJ2-1, with TRBD1 identical over 9 bases. The ends lost 5 bases at V and 6 bases at J; junction bases unmatched: 8. Germline CDR1 MDHEN, CDR2 SYDVKM. This CDR3 contains 15 residues. The CDR3 here is CASSVTDRGGNEQFF. CDR3 bases: TGTGCCAGCAGTGTCACGGACAGGGGCGGCAATGAGCAGTTCTTC.

The chain has TRBV12-3 or TRBV12-4 and TRBJ2-5; 8 bases map to TRBD1. Trimming removed 5 bases from V and 8 bases from J; junction bases left unmatched: 7. The length of the CDR3 is 13 residues. The CDR3 spells CASSVRQGYTQYF. The CDR3 DNA reads as TGTGCCAGCAGTGTGCGACAGGGGTATACCCAGTACTTC.

The V and J genes are TRBV6-5 and TRBJ2-1, with D perhaps TRBD1 (6 bases). The ends were cut back, 0 bases at V and 15 bases at J, with 15 bases in the middle. CDR1 and CDR2 from the germline V gene are MNHEY and SVGAGI. The CDR3 sequence is 13 residues long. The CDR3 DNA is TGTGCCAGCAGTTACTCGGGACAAAGAGATTGGTTCTTC. This sequence encodes CASSYSGQRDWFF.

The chain joins TRBV28 to TRBJ2-7; 8 positions match TRBD2. The CDR3 is 14 residues long. With V trimmed by 3 bases and J by 12 bases, 13 bases remained unmatched. Germline assignment: CDR1 MDHEN and CDR2 SYDVKM. The CDR3 coding sequence is TGTGCCAGCAGTTTGGGACTAGAGGGCGGTCAGCGGTACTTC. This gives the protein CASSLGLEGGQRYF.

This sequence joins TRBV30 and TRBJ2-6, with D tentatively TRBD2 (5 bases). Germline CDR1 is GTSNPN and CDR2 is SVGIG (reference sequence). Trimming removed 2 bases at V and 0 bases at J, with 17 bases between. This CDR3 region has 18 residues. CDR3 sequence reads: CAWSRVRVPSSGANVLTF. The CDR3 region has the DNA TGTGCCTGGAGTAGGGTGAGGGTCCCAAGCTCTGGGGCCAACGTCCTGACTTTC.

This clonotype appeared many times. The chain couples TRBV7-9 to TRBJ2-7; D is undetermined. Trimming removed 3 bases at V and 2 bases at J, with 5 bases between. Per the germline V gene, CDR1 is SEHNR and CDR2 is FQNEAQ (reference sequence). The CDR3 length is 12 residues. CDR3 in amino acids: CASSFSAYEQYF. CDR3 bases: TGTGCCAGCAGCTTCTCTGCCTACGAGCAGTACTTC.

This clonotype was found many times. The chain uses TRBV24-1 and TRBJ2-7; 14 bases align to TRBD2. The CDR3 contains 18 residues. V was clipped by 4 bases and J by 5 bases; unmatched bases: 12. Germline V gives CDR1 KGHDR, CDR2 SFDVKD. This chain's CDR3 is CATSDWTSGRIGWDEQYF. CDR3 DNA sequence: TGTGCCACCAGTGACTGGACTAGCGGGAGGATCGGGTGGGACGAGCAGTACTTC.

The table lists this clonotype with a few counts. The chain has TRBV19 and TRBJ2-1; 11 nucleotides align to TRBD2. V shed 5 bases and J 9 bases; nucleotides not matched to a gene: 15. Germline-derived CDR1 and CDR2 are LNHDA and SQIVND (reference sequence). The CDR3 covers 17 residues. The CDR3 nucleotides read TGTGCCAGTAGTTTCAGGACTAGCGGGTCGCCGGTCAGTGAGCAGTTCTTC. Its translation: CASSFRTSGSPVSEQFF. The variable domain in full, completed from reference TRBV19 and TRBJ2-1, reads DGGITQSPKYLFRKEGQNVTLSCEQNLNHDAMYWYRQDPGQGLRLIYYSQIVNDFQKGDIAEGYSVSREKKESFPLTVTSAQKNPTAFYLCASSFRTSGSPVSEQFFGPGTRLTVL.

V usage is TRBV12-3 or TRBV12-4 and J usage is TRBJ1-5; tentative D call: TRBD1 (6 bases). V was clipped by 1 base and J by 3 bases, with 13 bases between them. The CDR3 runs 16 residues. DNA for the CDR3: TGTGCCAGCAGTTTAGGAGGTCAGGGGCTCAATCAGCCCCAGCATTTT. Translating it yields CASSLGGQGLNQPQHF.